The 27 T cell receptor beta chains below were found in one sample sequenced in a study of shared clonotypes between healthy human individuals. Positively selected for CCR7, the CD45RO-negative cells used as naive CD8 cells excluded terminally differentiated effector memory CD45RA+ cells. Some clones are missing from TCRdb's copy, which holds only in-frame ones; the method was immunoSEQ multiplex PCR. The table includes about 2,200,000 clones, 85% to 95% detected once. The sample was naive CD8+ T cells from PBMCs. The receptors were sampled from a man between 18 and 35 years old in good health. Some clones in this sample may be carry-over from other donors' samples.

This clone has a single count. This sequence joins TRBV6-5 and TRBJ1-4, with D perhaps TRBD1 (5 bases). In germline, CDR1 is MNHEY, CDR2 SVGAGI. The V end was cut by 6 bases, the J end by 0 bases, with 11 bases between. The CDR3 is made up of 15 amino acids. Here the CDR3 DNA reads TGTGCCAGCAGCCTAAAGACAGCAACTAATGAAAAACTGTTTTTT. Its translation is CASSLKTATNEKLFF.

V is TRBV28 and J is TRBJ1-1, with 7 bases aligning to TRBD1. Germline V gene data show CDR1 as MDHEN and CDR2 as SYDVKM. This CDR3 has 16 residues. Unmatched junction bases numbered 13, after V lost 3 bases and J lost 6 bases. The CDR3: CASSFGGVRGYPEAFF. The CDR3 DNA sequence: TGTGCCAGCAGTTTCGGTGGGGTCAGGGGGTACCCTGAAGCTTTCTTT.

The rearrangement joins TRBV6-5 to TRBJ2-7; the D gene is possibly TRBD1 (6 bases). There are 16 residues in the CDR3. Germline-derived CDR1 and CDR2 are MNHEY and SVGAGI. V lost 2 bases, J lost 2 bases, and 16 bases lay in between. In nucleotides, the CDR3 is TGTGCCAGCAGTTACAGGTCGGCAGGGGCTACCTACGAGCAGTACTTC. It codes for CASSYRSAGATYEQYF.

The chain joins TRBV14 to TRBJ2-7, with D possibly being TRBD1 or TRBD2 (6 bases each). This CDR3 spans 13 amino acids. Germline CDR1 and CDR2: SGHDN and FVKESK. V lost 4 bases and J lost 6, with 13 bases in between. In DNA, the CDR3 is TGTGCCAGCAGCCCTGGTGGGGGGCTCGAGCAGTACTTC. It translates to CASSPGGGLEQYF.

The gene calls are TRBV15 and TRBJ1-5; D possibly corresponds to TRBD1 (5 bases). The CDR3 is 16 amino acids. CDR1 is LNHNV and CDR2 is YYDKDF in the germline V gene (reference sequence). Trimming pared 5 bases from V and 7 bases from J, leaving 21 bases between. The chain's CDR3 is CATSDHSRVIDQPQHF. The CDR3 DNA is TGTGCCACCAGCGATCACAGCAGGGTGATCGACCAGCCCCAGCATTTT.

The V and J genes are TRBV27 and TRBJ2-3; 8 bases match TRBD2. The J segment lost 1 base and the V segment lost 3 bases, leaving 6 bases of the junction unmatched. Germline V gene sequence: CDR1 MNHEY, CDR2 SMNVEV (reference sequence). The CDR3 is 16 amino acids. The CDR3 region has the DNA TGTGCCAGCAGTTTGATGGAACTAGCGGGCACAGATACGCAGTATTTT. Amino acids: CASSLMELAGTDTQYF.

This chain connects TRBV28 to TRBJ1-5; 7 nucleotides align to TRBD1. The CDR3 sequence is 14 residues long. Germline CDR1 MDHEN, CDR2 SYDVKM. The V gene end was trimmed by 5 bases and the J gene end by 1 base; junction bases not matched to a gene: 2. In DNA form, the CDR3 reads TGTGCCAGCAGTGGGACAGACAGCAATCAGCCCCAGCATTTT. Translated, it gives CASSGTDSNQPQHF.

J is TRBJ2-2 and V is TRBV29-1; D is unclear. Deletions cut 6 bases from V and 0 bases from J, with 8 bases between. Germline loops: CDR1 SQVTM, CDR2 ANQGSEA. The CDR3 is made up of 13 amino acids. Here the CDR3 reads CSVFRANTGELFF. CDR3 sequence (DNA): TGCAGCGTGTTTAGGGCGAACACCGGGGAGCTGTTTTTT.

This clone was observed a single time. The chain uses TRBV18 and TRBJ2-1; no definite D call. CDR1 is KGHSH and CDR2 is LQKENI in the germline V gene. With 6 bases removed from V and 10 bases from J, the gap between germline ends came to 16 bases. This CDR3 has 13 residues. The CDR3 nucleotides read TGTGCCAGCTCCCCCATAGAGCGAAACGAGCAGTTCTTC. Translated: CASSPIERNEQFF.

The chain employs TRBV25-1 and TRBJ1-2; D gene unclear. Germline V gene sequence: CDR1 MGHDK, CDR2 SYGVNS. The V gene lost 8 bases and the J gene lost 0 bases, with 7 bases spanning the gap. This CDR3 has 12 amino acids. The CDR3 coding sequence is TGTGCCAGCGGTGTTACTAACTATGGCTACACCTTC. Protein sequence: CASGVTNYGYTF.

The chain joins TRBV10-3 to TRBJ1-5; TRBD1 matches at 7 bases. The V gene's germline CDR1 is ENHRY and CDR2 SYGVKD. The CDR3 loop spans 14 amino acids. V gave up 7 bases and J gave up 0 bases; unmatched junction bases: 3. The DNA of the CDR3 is TGTGCCATCAAAGACAGGGCTAGCAATCAGCCCCAGCATTTT. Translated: CAIKDRASNQPQHF.

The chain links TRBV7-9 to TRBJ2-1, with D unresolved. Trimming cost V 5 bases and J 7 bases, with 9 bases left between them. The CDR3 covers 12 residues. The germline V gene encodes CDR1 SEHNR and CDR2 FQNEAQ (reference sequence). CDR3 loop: CASSQSGNEQFF. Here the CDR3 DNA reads TGTGCCAGCAGCCAATCCGGTAATGAGCAGTTCTTC.

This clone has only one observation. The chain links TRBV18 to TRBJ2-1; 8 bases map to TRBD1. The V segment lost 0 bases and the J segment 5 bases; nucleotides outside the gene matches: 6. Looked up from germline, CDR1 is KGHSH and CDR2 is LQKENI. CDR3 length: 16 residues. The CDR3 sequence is CASSPPGRGQNNEQFF. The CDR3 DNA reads TGTGCCAGCTCACCACCCGGCAGGGGGCAGAACAATGAGCAGTTCTTC.

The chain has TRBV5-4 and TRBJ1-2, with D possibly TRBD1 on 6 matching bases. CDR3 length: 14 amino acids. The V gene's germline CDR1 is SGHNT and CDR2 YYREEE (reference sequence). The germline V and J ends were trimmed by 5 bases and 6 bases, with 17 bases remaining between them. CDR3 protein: CASSPEGGWDGYTF. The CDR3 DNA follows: TGTGCCAGCAGTCCAGAGGGGGGCTGGGATGGCTACACCTTC.

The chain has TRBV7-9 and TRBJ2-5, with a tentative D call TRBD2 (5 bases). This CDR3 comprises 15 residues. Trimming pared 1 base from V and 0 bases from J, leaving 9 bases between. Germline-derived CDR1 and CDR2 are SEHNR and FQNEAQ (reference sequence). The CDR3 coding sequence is TGTGCCAGCAGCTTAGGGACTCCGTACCAAGAGACCCAGTACTTC. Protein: CASSLGTPYQETQYF.

CDR3 coding DNA: TGTGCCAGCAGCCACCTTAGCGGGCAGAGCTCCTACGAGCAGTACTTC. Protein: CASSHLSGQSSYEQYF. The chain has TRBV7-6 and TRBJ2-7, with 7 bases identical to TRBD2. The germline V gene has CDR1 SGHVS and CDR2 FNYEAQ. V trimming: 5 bases; J trimming: 0 bases; junction bases outside the gene matches: 10. The CDR3 length is 16 residues.

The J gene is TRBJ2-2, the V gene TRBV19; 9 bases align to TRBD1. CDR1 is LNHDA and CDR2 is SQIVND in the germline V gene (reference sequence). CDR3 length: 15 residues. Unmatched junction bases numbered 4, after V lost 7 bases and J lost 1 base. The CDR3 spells CASNVGQGNTGELFF. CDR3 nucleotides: TGTGCCAGTAACGTGGGACAGGGGAACACCGGGGAGCTGTTTTTT.

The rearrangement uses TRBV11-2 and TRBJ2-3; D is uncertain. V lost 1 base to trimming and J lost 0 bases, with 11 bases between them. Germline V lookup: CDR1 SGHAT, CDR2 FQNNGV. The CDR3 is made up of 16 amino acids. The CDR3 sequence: CASSLALPGSTDTQYF. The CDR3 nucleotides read TGTGCCAGCAGCTTAGCTCTTCCGGGTAGCACAGATACGCAGTATTTT.

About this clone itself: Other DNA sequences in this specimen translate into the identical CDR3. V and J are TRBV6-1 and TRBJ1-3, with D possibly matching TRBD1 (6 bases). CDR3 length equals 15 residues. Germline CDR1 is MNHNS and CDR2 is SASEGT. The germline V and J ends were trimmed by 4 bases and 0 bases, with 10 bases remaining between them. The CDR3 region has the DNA TGTGCCAGCAGTGTTACAGGGTTCTCTGGAAACACCATATATTTT. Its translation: CASSVTGFSGNTIYF.

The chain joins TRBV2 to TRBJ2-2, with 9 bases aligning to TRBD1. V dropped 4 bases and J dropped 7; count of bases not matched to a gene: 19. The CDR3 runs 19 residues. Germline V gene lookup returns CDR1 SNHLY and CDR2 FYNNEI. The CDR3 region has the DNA TGTGCCAGCAGTGTCCGGGGACAGGGCTTGAGGGACGAAAACGGGGAGCTGTTTTTT. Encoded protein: CASSVRGQGLRDENGELFF.

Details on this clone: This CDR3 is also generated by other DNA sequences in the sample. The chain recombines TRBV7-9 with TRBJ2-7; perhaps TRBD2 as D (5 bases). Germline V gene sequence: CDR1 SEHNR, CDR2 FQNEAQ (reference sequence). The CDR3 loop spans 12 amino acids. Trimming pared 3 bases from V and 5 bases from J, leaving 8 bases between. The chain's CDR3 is CASSFVGDEQYF. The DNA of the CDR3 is TGTGCCAGCAGCTTCGTCGGGGACGAGCAGTACTTC.

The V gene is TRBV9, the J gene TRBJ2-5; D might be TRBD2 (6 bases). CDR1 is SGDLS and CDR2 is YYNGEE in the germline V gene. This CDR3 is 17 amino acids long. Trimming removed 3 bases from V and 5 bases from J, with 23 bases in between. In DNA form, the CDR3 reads TGTGCCAGCAGCGAGAGAGCCGGGACTTCTGGCCGGGAGACCCAGTACTTC. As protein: CASSERAGTSGRETQYF. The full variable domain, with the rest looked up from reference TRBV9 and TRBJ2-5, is DSGVTQTPKHLITATGQRVTLRCSPRSGDLSVYWYQQSLDQGLQFLIQYYNGEERAKGNILERFSAQQFPDLHSELNLSSLELGDSALYFCASSERAGTSGRETQYFGPGTRLLVL.

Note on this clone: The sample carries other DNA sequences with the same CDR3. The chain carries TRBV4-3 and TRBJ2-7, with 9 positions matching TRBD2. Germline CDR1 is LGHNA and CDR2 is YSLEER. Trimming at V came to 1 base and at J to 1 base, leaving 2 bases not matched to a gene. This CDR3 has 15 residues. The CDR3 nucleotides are TGCGCCAGCAGCCAAGGTAGCGGGAGATCCTACGAGCAGTACTTC. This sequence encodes CASSQGSGRSYEQYF.

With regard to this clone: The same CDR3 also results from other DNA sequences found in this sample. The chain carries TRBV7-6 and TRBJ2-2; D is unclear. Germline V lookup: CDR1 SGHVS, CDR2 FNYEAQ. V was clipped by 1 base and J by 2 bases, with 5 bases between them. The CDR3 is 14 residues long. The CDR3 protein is CASSLGGNTGELFF. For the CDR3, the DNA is TGTGCCAGCAGCTTAGGCGGAAACACCGGGGAGCTGTTTTTT.

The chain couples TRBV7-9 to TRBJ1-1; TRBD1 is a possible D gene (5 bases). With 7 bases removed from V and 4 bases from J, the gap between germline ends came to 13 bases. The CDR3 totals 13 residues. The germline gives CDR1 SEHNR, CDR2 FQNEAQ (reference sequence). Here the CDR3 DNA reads TGTGCCAGCATTTTCGGGGGGAGCACTGAAGCTTTCTTT. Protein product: CASIFGGSTEAFF.

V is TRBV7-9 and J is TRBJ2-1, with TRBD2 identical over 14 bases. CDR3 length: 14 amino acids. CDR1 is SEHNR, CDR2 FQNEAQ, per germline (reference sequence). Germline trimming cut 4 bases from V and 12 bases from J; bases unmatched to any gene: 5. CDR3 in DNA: TGTGCCAGCAGCTCATCGGGACTAGCGGGAGCGCAGTTCTTC. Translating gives CASSSSGLAGAQFF.

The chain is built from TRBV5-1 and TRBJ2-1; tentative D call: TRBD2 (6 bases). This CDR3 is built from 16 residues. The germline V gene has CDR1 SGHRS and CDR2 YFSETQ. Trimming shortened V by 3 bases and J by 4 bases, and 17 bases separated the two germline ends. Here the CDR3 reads CASSSSDGSPYNEQFF. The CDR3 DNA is TGCGCCAGCAGCTCCTCTGACGGGAGCCCTTACAATGAGCAGTTCTTC.